These 12 T cell receptor beta chains originate from one sample sequenced in a study of breast tumors, draining lymph nodes, adjacent tissues. TCRdb fed the multiplex PCR reads into MiXCR, producing one record per CDR3 protein. The data contain some 31,000 distinct CDR3 sequences, approximately 57% of them seen just once; the ten biggest clones take up 18%. Sequences were obtained from breast tumor tissue. These receptors were collected from a female donor with breast cancer. Some clones in this sample may be carry-over from other donors' samples.

The chain recombines TRBV20-1 with TRBJ1-4; 7 bases fit TRBD1. V lost 6 bases and J lost 8; bases outside the gene matches: 9. Germline loops: CDR1 DFQATT, CDR2 SNEGSKA (reference sequence). The CDR3 is made up of 13 amino acids. The chain's CDR3 is CSATDRVGEKLFF. In nucleotides, the CDR3 is TGCAGTGCAACCGACAGGGTAGGAGAAAAACTGTTTTTT.

This chain uses TRBV5-6 with TRBJ2-2; D not certain. The ends were cut back, 1 base at V and 8 bases at J, with 21 bases in the middle. Germline V gene data show CDR1 as SGHDT and CDR2 as YYEEEE. CDR3 length: 17 residues. CDR3 in DNA: TGTGCCAGCAGCTTGAATACGGCACGCCTAACAAGGGGGGAGCTGTTTTTT. Encoded protein: CASSLNTARLTRGELFF.

Only a few counts were recorded for this clonotype. The V and J genes are TRBV9 and TRBJ2-3; 7 bases agree with TRBD2. From germline, CDR1 is SGDLS and CDR2 YYNGEE. Losses at the gene ends were 0 bases for V and 5 bases for J; bases not matched to a gene: 3. The CDR3 has 14 residues. This CDR3 reads CASSVGQRGDTQYF. For the CDR3, the DNA is TGTGCCAGCAGCGTAGGTCAGCGGGGAGATACGCAGTATTTT. Full variable domain (remainder filled in from reference TRBV9 and TRBJ2-3): DSGVTQTPKHLITATGQRVTLRCSPRSGDLSVYWYQQSLDQGLQFLIQYYNGEERAKGNILERFSAQQFPDLHSELNLSSLELGDSALYFCASSVGQRGDTQYFGPGTRLTVL.

The CDR3 nucleotides read TGTGCCAGCAGCGTAGGGACAGATTATGGCTACACCTTC. It is translated as CASSVGTDYGYTF. The chain uses TRBV9 and TRBJ1-2, with TRBD1 as a possible D gene (6 bases). Trimming took off 0 bases at V and 5 bases at J, with 8 bases between the two ends. The germline V gene encodes CDR1 SGDLS and CDR2 YYNGEE. The CDR3 extends over 13 amino acids.

The rearrangement uses TRBV5-1 and TRBJ2-3, with a tentative D call TRBD2 (5 bases). CDR1 SGHRS and CDR2 YFSETQ come from the germline V gene. Trimming removed 0 bases at V and 5 bases at J, with 7 bases between. The CDR3 contains 13 residues. CDR3 amino acids: CASSLAGEDTQYF. DNA of the CDR3: TGCGCCAGCAGCTTGGCCGGGGAAGATACGCAGTATTTT.

By share, this clonotype counts as large (0.1 to 1%). The rearrangement joins TRBV10-3 to TRBJ2-1; TRBD2 matches at 7 bases. The CDR3 spans 15 residues. The germline CDR1 and CDR2 sequences are ENHRY and SYGVKD. Trimming removed 6 bases from V and 5 bases from J; junction bases left unmatched: 10. CDR3 coding DNA: TGTGCCATCAGGATGGGAGGGACGGCGGACAATGAGCAGTTCTTC. The encoded protein is CAIRMGGTADNEQFF.

This clonotype showed up many times. The chain couples TRBV6-1 to TRBJ1-5; perhaps TRBD1 as D (5 bases). The V and J ends lost 3 bases and 0 bases respectively, with 18 bases between them. Germline-derived CDR1 and CDR2 are MNHNS and SASEGT. The CDR3 spans 18 residues. The CDR3 loop reads CASSDTLRGLYSNQPQHF. The DNA of the CDR3 is TGTGCCAGCAGTGACACCCTTCGGGGGTTGTATAGCAATCAGCCCCAGCATTTT.

In its sample, this clonotype was seen once. Lacking the conserved final phenylalanine or tryptophan, this CDR3 likely reflects a read error. The chain carries TRBV4-1 and TRBJ2-7; the match to TRBD1 covers 9 bases. CDR3 length equals 15 residues. In germline, CDR1 is MGHRA, CDR2 YSYEKL. V lost 4 bases and J lost 2; bases outside the gene matches: 6. The CDR3 DNA reads TGCGCCAGCAGCCTACCCGGGACAGGGACCTACGAGCAGTACTAC. Translating it yields CASSLPGTGTYEQYY.

Comment on this clonotype: One end of the junction is discordant with germline, which a read error may explain. The V gene is TRBV6-1, the J gene TRBJ1-2, with D possibly matching TRBD1 (6 bases). The CDR3 covers 16 residues. CDR1 and CDR2 from the germline V gene are MNHNS and SASEGT. The CDR3 DNA reads TGTGCCAGCAGTCTGTGGACAGTCCGGACTAACTATGGCTACGCCTTC. Protein sequence: CASSLWTVRTNYGYAF.

There are a few counts of this clonotype. The genes are TRBV13 and TRBJ2-1, with D unclear. The CDR3 has 14 residues. Germline CDR1 is PRHDT and CDR2 is FYEKMQ (reference sequence). The V end lost 0 bases, the J end lost 0 bases, and 3 bases lay between the germline ends. CDR3 protein: CASSLGSSYNEQFF. The CDR3 DNA reads TGTGCCAGCAGCTTAGGAAGCTCCTACAATGAGCAGTTCTTC.

This rearrangement joins TRBV9 to TRBJ2-7; TRBD2 agrees at 7 bases. V lost 2 bases to trimming and J lost 2 bases; unmatched junction nucleotides: 10. Looked up from germline, CDR1 is SGDLS and CDR2 is YYNGEE. The CDR3 is 16 amino acids. CDR3 DNA sequence: TGTGCCAGCAGCGTCACCGGTGCTAGCGGAGCCTACGAGCAGTACTTC. This encodes CASSVTGASGAYEQYF. The full variable domain, its missing parts supplied by reference TRBV9 and TRBJ2-7, is DSGVTQTPKHLITATGQRVTLRCSPRSGDLSVYWYQQSLDQGLQFLIQYYNGEERAKGNILERFSAQQFPDLHSELNLSSLELGDSALYFCASSVTGASGAYEQYFGPGTRLTVT.

This clonotype was detected ten times or more. The J gene is TRBJ2-2, the V gene TRBV27; possible D gene TRBD2, 7 bases. Germline assignment: CDR1 MNHEY and CDR2 SMNVEV (reference sequence). The V end was cut by 1 base, the J end by 5 bases, with 14 bases between. The CDR3 contains 16 residues. The CDR3 DNA sequence: TGTGCCAGCAGTTTATGGGGGGGGCGGGGGACCGGGGAGCTGTTTTTT. Translating gives CASSLWGGRGTGELFF.